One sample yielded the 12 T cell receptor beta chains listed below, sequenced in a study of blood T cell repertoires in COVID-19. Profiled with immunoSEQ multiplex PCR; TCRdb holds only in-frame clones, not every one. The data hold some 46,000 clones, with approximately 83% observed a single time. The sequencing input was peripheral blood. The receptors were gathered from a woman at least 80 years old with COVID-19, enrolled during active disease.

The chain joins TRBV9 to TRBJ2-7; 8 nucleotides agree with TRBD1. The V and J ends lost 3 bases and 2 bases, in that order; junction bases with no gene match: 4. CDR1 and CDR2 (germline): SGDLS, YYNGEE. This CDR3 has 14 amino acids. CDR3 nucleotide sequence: TGTGCCAGCAGCGGGGGACAGGTTCCCTACGAGCAGTACTTC. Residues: CASSGGQVPYEQYF.

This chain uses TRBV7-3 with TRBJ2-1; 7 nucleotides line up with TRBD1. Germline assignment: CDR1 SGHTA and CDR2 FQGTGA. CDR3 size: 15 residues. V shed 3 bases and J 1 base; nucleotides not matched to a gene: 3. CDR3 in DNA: TGTGCCAGCAGCTTGATGACAGGGTCCTACAATGAGCAGTTCTTC. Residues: CASSLMTGSYNEQFF.

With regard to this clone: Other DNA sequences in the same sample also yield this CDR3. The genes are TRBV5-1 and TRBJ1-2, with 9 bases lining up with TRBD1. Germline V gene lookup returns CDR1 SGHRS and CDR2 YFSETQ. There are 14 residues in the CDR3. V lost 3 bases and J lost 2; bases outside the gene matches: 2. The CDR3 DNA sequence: TGCGCCAGCAGCTCCGGACAGGGGAACTATGGCTACACCTTC. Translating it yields CASSSGQGNYGYTF.

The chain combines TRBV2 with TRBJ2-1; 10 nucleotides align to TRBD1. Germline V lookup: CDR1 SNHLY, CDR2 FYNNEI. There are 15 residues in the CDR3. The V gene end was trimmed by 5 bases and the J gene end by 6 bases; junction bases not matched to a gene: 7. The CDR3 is CASSPRDRGANEQFF. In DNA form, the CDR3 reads TGTGCCAGCAGTCCCCGGGACAGGGGAGCCAATGAGCAGTTCTTC.

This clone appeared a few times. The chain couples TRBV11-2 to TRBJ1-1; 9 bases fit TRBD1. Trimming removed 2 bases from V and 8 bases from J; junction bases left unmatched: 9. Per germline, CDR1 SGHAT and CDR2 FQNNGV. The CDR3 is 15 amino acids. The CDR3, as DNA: TGTGCCAGCAGCTTATTTGGTAGGGGGACAGGGGAAGCTTTCTTT. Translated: CASSLFGRGTGEAFF.

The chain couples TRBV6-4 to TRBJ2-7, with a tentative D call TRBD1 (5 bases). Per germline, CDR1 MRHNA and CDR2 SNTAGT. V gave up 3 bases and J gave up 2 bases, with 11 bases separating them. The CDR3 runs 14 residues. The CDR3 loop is CASSESIGAYEQYF. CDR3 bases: TGTGCCAGCAGTGAATCGATAGGGGCCTACGAGCAGTACTTC.

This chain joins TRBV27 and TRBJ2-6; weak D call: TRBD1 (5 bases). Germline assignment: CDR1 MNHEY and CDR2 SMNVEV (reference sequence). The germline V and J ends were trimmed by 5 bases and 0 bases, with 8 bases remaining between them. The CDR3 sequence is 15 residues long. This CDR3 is CASSPTGSGANVLTF. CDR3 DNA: TGTGCCAGCAGTCCCACAGGCTCTGGGGCCAACGTCCTGACTTTC.

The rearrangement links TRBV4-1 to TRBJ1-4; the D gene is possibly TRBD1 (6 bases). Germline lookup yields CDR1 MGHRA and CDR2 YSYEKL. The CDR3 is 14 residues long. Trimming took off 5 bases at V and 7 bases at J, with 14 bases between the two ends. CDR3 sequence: CASSEGGRSEKLFF. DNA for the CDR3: TGCGCCAGCAGCGAGGGGGGGAGGTCTGAAAAACTGTTTTTT.

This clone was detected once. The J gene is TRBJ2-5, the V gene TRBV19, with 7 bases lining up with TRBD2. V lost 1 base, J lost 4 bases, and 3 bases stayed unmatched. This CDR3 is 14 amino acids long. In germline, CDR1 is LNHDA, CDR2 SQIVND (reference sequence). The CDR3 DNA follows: TGTGCCAGTAGTATAGGCGGGGGTGGAGAGACCCAGTACTTC. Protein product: CASSIGGGGETQYF.

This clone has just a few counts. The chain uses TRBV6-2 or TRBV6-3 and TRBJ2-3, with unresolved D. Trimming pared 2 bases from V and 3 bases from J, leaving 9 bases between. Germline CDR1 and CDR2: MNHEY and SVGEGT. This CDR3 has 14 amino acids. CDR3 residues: CASSYGRTTDTQYF. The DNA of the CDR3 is TGTGCCAGCAGTTACGGCCGAACAACAGATACGCAGTATTTT.

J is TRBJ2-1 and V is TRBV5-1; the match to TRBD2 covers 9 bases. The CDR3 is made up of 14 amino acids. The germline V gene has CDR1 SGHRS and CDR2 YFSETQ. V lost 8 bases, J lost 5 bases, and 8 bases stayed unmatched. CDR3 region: CASCAGGFDNEQFF. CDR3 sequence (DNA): TGCGCCAGTTGCGCGGGAGGGTTTGACAATGAGCAGTTCTTC.

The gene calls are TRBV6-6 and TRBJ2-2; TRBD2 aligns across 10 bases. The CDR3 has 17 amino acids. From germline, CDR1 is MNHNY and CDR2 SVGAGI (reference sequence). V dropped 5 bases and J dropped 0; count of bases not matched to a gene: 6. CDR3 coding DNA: TGTGCCAGCAGTCGTCCGGGACTAGCGTCGAACACCGGGGAGCTGTTTTTT. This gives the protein CASSRPGLASNTGELFF.